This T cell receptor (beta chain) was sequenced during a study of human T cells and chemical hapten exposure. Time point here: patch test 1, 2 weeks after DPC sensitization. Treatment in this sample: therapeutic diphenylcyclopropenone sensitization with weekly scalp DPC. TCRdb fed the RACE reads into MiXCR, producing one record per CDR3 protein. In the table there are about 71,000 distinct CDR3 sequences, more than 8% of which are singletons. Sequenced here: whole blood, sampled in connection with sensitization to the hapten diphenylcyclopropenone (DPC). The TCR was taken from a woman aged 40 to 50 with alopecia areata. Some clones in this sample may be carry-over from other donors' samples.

The CDR3 DNA reads as TGCAGCGTCCAGACCGAGCAGGGAAAAGGGCCCCAGCATTTT. This encodes CSVQTEQGKGPQHF. This sequence joins TRBV29-1 and TRBJ1-5; TRBD1 might be the D (5 bases). The V end was cut by 6 bases, the J end by 9 bases, with 21 bases between. Per germline, CDR1 SQVTM and CDR2 ANQGSEA. The CDR3 has 14 residues.